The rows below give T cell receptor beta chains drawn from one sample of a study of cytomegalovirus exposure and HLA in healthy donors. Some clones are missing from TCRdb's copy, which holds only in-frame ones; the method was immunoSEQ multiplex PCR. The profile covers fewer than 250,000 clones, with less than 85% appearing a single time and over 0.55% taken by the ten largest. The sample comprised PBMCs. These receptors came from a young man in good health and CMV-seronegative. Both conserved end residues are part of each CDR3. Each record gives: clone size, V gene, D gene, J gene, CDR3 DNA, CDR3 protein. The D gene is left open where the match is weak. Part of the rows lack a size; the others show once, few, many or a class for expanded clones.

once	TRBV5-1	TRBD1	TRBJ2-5	TGCGCCAGCAGCGAGGGACAGGGGCGTGAGACCCAGTACTTC	CASSEGQGRETQYF
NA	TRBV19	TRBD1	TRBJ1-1	TGTGCCAGTAGTCCTGACAGGGGAGGGACTGAAGCTTTCTTT	CASSPDRGGTEAFF
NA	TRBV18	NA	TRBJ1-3	TGTGCCAGCTCACCCGACGTCGGGGGCTCTGGAAACACCATATATTTT	CASSPDVGGSGNTIYF
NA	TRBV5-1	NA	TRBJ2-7	TGCGCCAGCAGCTTGGGGGGAGGGGGTTCCTACGAGCAGTACTTC	CASSLGGGGSYEQYF
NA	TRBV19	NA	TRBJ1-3	TGTGCCAGTAATGGGAGGGGAAACACCATATATTTT	CASNGRGNTIYF
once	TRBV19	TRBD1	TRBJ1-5	TGTGCCAGTAGTGGACGGACAGGGGGCGGGAATCAGCCCCAGCATTTT	CASSGRTGGGNQPQHF
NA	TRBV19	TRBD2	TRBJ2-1	TGTGCCAGTAGTCGACTAGCGGCCGGTAATGAGCAGTTCTTC	CASSRLAAGNEQFF
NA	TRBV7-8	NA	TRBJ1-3	TGTGCCAGCAGCTCCACGGGACTGGGAAGCTCTGGAAACACCATATATTTT	CASSSTGLGSSGNTIYF
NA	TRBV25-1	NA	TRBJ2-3	TGTGCCAGCCGGACATCTGCAGATACGCAGTATTTT	CASRTSADTQYF
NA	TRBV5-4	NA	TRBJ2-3	TGTGCCAGCAGCTCCTCAGTCACAGATACGCAGTATTTT	CASSSSVTDTQYF
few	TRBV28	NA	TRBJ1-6	TGTGCCAGCAGCCAGGGGAGTGGCTCACCCCTCCACTTT	CASSQGSGSPLHF
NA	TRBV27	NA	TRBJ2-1	TGTGCCAGCAGTTTAAGGGGGAGCTCCTACAATGAGCAGTTCTTC	CASSLRGSSYNEQFF
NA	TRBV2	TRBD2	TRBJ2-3	TGTGCCAGCAGTGGCCCCCCGGGGGGAACAAGCACAGATACGCAGTATTTT	CASSGPPGGTSTDTQYF
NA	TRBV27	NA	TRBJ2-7	TGTGCCAGCAGTCCTGCGGGCCGCTCCTACGAGCAGTACTTC	CASSPAGRSYEQYF
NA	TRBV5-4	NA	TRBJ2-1	TGTGCCAGCAGCTTGGCTCCCTACAATGAGCAGTTCTTC	CASSLAPYNEQFF
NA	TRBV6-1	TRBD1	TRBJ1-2	TGTGCCAGCAGAGGTGGACAGGGGGCTTACTATGGCTACACCTTC	CASRGGQGAYYGYTF
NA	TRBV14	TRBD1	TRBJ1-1	TGTGCCAGCAGCTCTGGGACAGGGATGAACACTGAAGCTTTCTTT	CASSSGTGMNTEAFF
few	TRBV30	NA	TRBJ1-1	TGTGCCTCCGTGCGGGAATCGAACACTGAAGCTTTCTTT	CASVRESNTEAFF
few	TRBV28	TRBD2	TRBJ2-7	TGTGCCAGCAGAGCAGGACTAGCGGGACCCTCCTACGAGCAGTACTTC	CASRAGLAGPSYEQYF
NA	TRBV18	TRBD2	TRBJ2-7	TGTGCCAGCTCCCAAACTAGCGAAATCTCCTACGAGCAGTACTTC	CASSQTSEISYEQYF
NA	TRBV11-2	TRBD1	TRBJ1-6	TGTGCCAGCAGCCCCAGACAGGGGGCGGGTTCACCCCTCCACTTT	CASSPRQGAGSPLHF